This passage covers 23 T cell receptor beta chains from one sample sequenced in a study of T cell responses to AZD1222 COVID-19 vaccine. Sequenced by immunoSEQ multiplex PCR; TCRdb stores in-frame clones only, minus some. The profile shows some 130,000 clones, about 90% of them singletons. The specimen comprised peripheral blood, sampled 28 days after the second AZD1222 dose. The receptor source for this set is an adult who received the AZD1222 COVID-19 vaccine.

The chain combines TRBV29-1 with TRBJ2-1, with D possibly being TRBD2 (6 bases). Germline CDR1 and CDR2: SQVTM and ANQGSEA. V lost 4 bases and J 1 base, leaving 11 bases between the germline ends. The CDR3 is made up of 14 amino acids. CDR3 bases: TGCAGCGTTGTTAGCGGAGGTTCCTACAATGAGCAGTTCTTC. Its translation: CSVVSGGSYNEQFF.

J is TRBJ1-2 and V is TRBV9, with D unclear. V shed 0 bases and J shed 4 bases, with 7 bases lying between them. The V gene's germline CDR1 is SGDLS and CDR2 YYNGEE. This CDR3 is built from 13 residues. CDR3 sequence: CASSVATAYGYTF. CDR3 nucleotide sequence: TGTGCCAGCAGCGTAGCAACAGCCTATGGCTACACCTTC.

This chain links TRBV9 with TRBJ2-7; 12 nucleotides agree with TRBD1. Losses at the gene ends were 4 bases for V and 4 bases for J; bases not matched to a gene: 12. The CDR3 has 17 amino acids. The V gene's germline CDR1 is SGDLS and CDR2 YYNGEE. The CDR3 reads CASSTGQGAFGAYEQYF. CDR3 coding DNA: TGTGCCAGCAGCACGGGACAGGGGGCTTTCGGTGCGTACGAGCAGTACTTC.

J is TRBJ2-1 and V is TRBV5-6, with D uncertain. This CDR3 has 15 amino acids. Germline values: CDR1 SGHDT, CDR2 YYEEEE. V gave up 2 bases and J gave up 8 bases, with 17 bases separating them. CDR3 in amino acids: CASSFAQPAAHEQFF. DNA for the CDR3: TGTGCCAGCAGCTTTGCACAGCCCGCCGCCCATGAGCAGTTCTTC.

The rearrangement joins TRBV6-5 to TRBJ2-1, with a weak D call TRBD1 (6 bases). V was shortened by 0 bases and J by 3 bases, with 6 bases between the two germline ends. This CDR3 is built from 14 residues. From germline, CDR1 is MNHEY and CDR2 SVGAGI. As DNA, the CDR3 is TGTGCCAGCAGTTACTCGACAGGCTACAATGAGCAGTTCTTC. It codes for CASSYSTGYNEQFF.

The chain joins TRBV6-2 or TRBV6-3 to TRBJ2-7; 7 nucleotides align to TRBD1. This CDR3 comprises 16 residues. Germline V CDR1 and CDR2: MNHEY, SVGEGT. After removal of 2 bases from V and 0 bases from J, the junction contained 7 bases not matched to a gene. This chain's CDR3 is CASSYRGQRFSYEQYF. In nucleotides, the CDR3 is TGTGCCAGCAGTTACAGGGGACAGCGCTTCTCCTACGAGCAGTACTTC.

The chain recombines TRBV3-1 (or the pseudogene TRBV3-2) with TRBJ2-1, with unresolved D. CDR1 is LGHDT, CDR2 YNNKEL, per germline (reference sequence). Trimming cost V 1 base and J 13 bases, with 11 bases left between them. The CDR3 covers 12 residues. CDR3 protein: CASSQGGKFQFF. As DNA, the CDR3 is TGTGCCAGCAGCCAAGGAGGAAAGTTTCAGTTCTTC.

The chain is built from TRBV5-4 and TRBJ2-7; a weak D match, TRBD1 (5 bases). Germline CDR1 SGHNT, CDR2 YYREEE (reference sequence). Trimming pared 4 bases from V and 6 bases from J, leaving 17 bases between. The CDR3 has 14 residues. The CDR3 loop is CASSAGNYPPEQYF. In nucleotides, the CDR3 is TGTGCCAGCAGCGCAGGGAATTACCCCCCCGAGCAGTACTTC.

The genes are TRBV29-1 and TRBJ2-1, with TRBD2 identical over 7 bases. Germline assignment: CDR1 SQVTM and CDR2 ANQGSEA. The CDR3 consists of 13 residues. CDR3: CGWGGSSYNEQFF. CDR3 DNA sequence: TGCGGGTGGGGGGGAAGCTCCTACAATGAGCAGTTCTTC.

The chain links TRBV7-9 to TRBJ2-3, with D hard to call. The germline V gene encodes CDR1 SEHNR and CDR2 FQNEAQ (reference sequence). The ends were cut back, 0 bases at V and 0 bases at J, with 4 bases in the middle. CDR3 length equals 14 residues. Written as DNA, the CDR3 is TGTGCCAGCAGCTTAGCGGCTAGCACAGATACGCAGTATTTT. Amino acid sequence: CASSLAASTDTQYF.

This clone was seen once. V gene TRBV15 combines with J gene TRBJ1-5; 7 positions match TRBD1. CDR3 length equals 15 residues. In germline, CDR1 is LNHNV, CDR2 YYDKDF (reference sequence). V was clipped by 8 bases and J by 5 bases; unmatched bases: 12. In DNA, the CDR3 is TGTGCCACCGGTCGTATGACAGGGATCTATCAGCCCCAGCATTTT. Amino acid sequence: CATGRMTGIYQPQHF.

The rearrangement uses TRBV4-3 and TRBJ2-7; D perhaps matches TRBD2 (6 bases). The germline CDR1 and CDR2 sequences are LGHNA and YSLEER. This CDR3 is built from 15 residues. V lost 0 bases and J 3 bases, leaving 12 bases between the germline ends. In DNA, the CDR3 is TGCGCCAGCAGCCAAGACATAGCGGTATTCTACGAGCAGTACTTC. This translates into CASSQDIAVFYEQYF.

This clone has only a few counts. The chain joins TRBV4-1 to TRBJ2-7; D perhaps matches TRBD1 (8 bases). V was shortened by 1 base and J by 6 bases, with 22 bases between the two germline ends. The germline CDR1 and CDR2 sequences are MGHRA and YSYEKL. The CDR3 contains 17 residues. CDR3 in DNA: TGCGCCAGCAGCCAAGGGGATTTAAGGAACAGGGGGGGCGAGCAGTACTTC. This gives the protein CASSQGDLRNRGGEQYF.

The rearrangement joins TRBV30 to TRBJ1-6; a possible D gene is TRBD1 (5 bases). This CDR3 has 16 residues. Germline V gene sequence: CDR1 GTSNPN, CDR2 SVGIG (reference sequence). The germline V and J ends were trimmed by 4 bases and 4 bases, with 17 bases remaining between them. The CDR3 DNA is TGTGCCTGGACTCTCGGTGGGGCGCGGTATAATTCACCCCTCCACTTT. Residues: CAWTLGGARYNSPLHF.

V and J are TRBV7-9 and TRBJ2-3; 11 bases fit TRBD1. This CDR3 has 14 residues. Germline V gives CDR1 SEHNR, CDR2 FQNEAQ (reference sequence). The ends lost 5 bases at V and 8 bases at J; junction bases unmatched: 6. The CDR3 nucleotides read TGTGCCAGCAGCGAGGACAGGGGGCGTCTTACGCAGTATTTT. This sequence encodes CASSEDRGRLTQYF.

V is TRBV2 and J is TRBJ2-6; the D gene could be TRBD1 or TRBD2 (5 bases each). Germline lookup yields CDR1 SNHLY and CDR2 FYNNEI. There are 16 residues in the CDR3. V was trimmed by 6 bases and J by 2 bases, leaving 14 bases between them. The CDR3: CASRPGPTPGANVLTF. As DNA, the CDR3 is TGTGCCAGCAGGCCGGGACCAACCCCTGGGGCCAACGTCCTGACTTTC.

Here the CDR3 DNA reads TGTGCCAGCCAAGGGACTGGGAACACCGGGGAGCTGTTTTTT. Its protein product is CASQGTGNTGELFF. This chain links TRBV25-1 with TRBJ2-2; a possible D gene is TRBD2 (6 bases). V dropped 8 bases and J dropped 1 base, with 11 bases sitting between them. This CDR3 comprises 14 residues. Per the germline V gene, CDR1 is MGHDK and CDR2 is SYGVNS.

The chain combines TRBV2 with TRBJ2-7, with D possibly being TRBD2 (5 bases). Trimming removed 7 bases at V and 7 bases at J, with 11 bases between. Germline assignment: CDR1 SNHLY and CDR2 FYNNEI. There are 11 residues in the CDR3. The CDR3 DNA follows: TGTGCCAGCAAAGACTACTATGAGCAGTACTTC. Translated: CASKDYYEQYF.

This chain uses TRBV27 with TRBJ2-7; 8 nucleotides align to TRBD2. J lost 0 bases, V lost 5 bases, and 6 bases had no gene match. The CDR3 consists of 15 residues. Germline values: CDR1 MNHEY, CDR2 SMNVEV (reference sequence). This chain's CDR3 is CASSPRTSLSYEQYF. DNA of the CDR3: TGTGCCAGCAGTCCCCGGACTAGCCTCTCCTACGAGCAGTACTTC.

V gene TRBV1 combines with J gene TRBJ2-1; the D call in the table, TRBD2, was not verified against the DNA. TRBV1 corresponds to a pseudogene. This CDR3 has 16 amino acids. The CDR3 sequence is CTSSQDGAGGPNEQFF. Here the CDR3 DNA reads TGCACCAGCAGCCAAGATGGAGCGGGAGGGCCGAATGAGCAGTTCTTC.

The V and J genes are TRBV6-5 and TRBJ1-4, with D unclear. The CDR3 is 15 residues long. Per the germline V gene, CDR1 is MNHEY and CDR2 is SVGAGI. V gave up 6 bases and J gave up 0 bases, with 11 bases separating them. The CDR3 loop is CASRREASTNEKLFF. CDR3 nucleotide sequence: TGTGCCAGCAGACGGGAGGCCTCAACTAATGAAAAACTGTTTTTT.

V is TRBV5-4 and J is TRBJ1-4; 7 nucleotides line up with TRBD1. The trim removed 4 bases at V and 1 base at J, leaving 7 bases unmatched. CDR3 length equals 16 residues. Germline values: CDR1 SGHNT, CDR2 YYREEE (reference sequence). The DNA for the CDR3 is TGTGCCAGCAGCCGCGATTCAGGGGGAACTAATGAAAAACTGTTTTTT. Its protein is CASSRDSGGTNEKLFF.

CDR3 loop: CASSYSTGGAGANVLTF. The CDR3 DNA reads as TGTGCCAGCAGTTACTCGACGGGAGGGGCTGGGGCCAACGTCCTGACTTTC. The gene calls are TRBV6-2 or TRBV6-3 and TRBJ2-6, with 8 bases aligning to TRBD2. Germline CDR1 is MNHEY and CDR2 is SVGEGT. The CDR3 has 17 residues. After removal of 0 bases from V and 2 bases from J, the junction contained 3 bases not matched to a gene.